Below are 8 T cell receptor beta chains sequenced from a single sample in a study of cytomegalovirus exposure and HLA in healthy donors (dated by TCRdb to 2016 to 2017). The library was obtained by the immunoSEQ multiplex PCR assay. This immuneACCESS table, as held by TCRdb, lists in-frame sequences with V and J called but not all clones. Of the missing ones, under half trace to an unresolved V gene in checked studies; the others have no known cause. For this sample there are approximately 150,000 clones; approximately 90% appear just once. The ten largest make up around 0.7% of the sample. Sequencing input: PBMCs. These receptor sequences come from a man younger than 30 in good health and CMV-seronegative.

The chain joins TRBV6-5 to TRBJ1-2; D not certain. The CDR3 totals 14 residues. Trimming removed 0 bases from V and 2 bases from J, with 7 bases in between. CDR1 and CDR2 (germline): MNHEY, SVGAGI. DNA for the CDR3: TGTGCCAGCAGTTACTCGGGCCGAAACTATGGCTACACCTTC. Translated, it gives CASSYSGRNYGYTF.

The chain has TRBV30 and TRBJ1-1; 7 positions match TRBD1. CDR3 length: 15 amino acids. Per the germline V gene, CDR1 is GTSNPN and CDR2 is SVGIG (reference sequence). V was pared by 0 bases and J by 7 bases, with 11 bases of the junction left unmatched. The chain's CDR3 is CAWSVLSTGSGEAFF. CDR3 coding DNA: TGTGCCTGGAGTGTACTATCGACAGGGAGTGGTGAAGCTTTCTTT.

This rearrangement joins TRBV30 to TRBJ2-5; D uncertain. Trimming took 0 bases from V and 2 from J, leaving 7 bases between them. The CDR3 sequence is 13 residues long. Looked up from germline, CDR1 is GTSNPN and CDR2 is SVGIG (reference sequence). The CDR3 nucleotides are TGTGCCTGGAGTGTACACCCACAAGAGACCCAGTACTTC. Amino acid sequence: CAWSVHPQETQYF.

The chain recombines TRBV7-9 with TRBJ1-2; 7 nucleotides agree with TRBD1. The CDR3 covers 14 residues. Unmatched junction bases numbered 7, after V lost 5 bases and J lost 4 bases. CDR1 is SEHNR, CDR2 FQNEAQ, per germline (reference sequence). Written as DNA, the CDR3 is TGTGCCAGCAGCCCCGGACAGGAGATCTATGGCTACACCTTC. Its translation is CASSPGQEIYGYTF.

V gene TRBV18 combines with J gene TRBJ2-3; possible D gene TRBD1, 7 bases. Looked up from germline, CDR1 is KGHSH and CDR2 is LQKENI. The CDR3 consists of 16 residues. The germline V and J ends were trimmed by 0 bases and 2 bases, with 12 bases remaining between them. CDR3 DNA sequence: TGTGCCAGCTCACCACCGTCAGGGGGGACCACAGATACGCAGTATTTT. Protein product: CASSPPSGGTTDTQYF. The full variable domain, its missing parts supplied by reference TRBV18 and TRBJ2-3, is NAGVMQNPRHLVRRRGQEARLRCSPMKGHSHVYWYRQLPEEGLKFMVYLQKENIIDESGMPKERFSAEFPKEGPSILRIQQVVRGDSAAYFCASSPPSGGTTDTQYFGPGTRLTVL.

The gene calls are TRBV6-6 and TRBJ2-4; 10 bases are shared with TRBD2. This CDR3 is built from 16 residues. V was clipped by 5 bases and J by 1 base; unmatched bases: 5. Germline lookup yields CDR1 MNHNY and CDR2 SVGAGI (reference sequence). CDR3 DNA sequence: TGTGCCAGCAGTAGCGGGAGGGCCGGGGCCAAAAACATTCAGTACTTC. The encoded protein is CASSSGRAGAKNIQYF.

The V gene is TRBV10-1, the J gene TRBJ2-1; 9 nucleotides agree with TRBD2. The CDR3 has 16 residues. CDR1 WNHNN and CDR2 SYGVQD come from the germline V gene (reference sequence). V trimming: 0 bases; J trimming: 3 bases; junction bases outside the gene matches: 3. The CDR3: CASSESGRGGYNEQFF. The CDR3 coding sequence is TGCGCCAGCAGTGAGTCTGGGCGGGGGGGCTACAATGAGCAGTTCTTC.

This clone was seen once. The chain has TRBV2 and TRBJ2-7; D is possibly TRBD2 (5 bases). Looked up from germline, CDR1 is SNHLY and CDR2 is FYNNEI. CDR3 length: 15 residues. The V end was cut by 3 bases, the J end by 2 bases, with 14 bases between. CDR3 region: CASSEEAGYTYEQYF. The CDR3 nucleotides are TGTGCCAGCAGTGAGGAGGCAGGTTACACCTACGAGCAGTACTTC.